The clone carrying this TCR beta chain was observed many times. Antigen: not known. The entry originates in a study of spatial heterogeneity in lung cancer. Overall study: For the average unique TCR and UMI combination, more than 9.5 occurrences appeared in raw reads. Study observations and caveats: Mutation counts in tumors were tracked by counts of expanded intratumoral alpha and beta TCRs.

Trimming pared 2 bases from V and 6 bases from J, leaving 7 bases between. CDR3 length: 13 amino acids. Carried by each TCR cDNA molecule was a unique molecular identifier. TCRdb re-called the 5' RACE reads through MiXCR, storing one row per CDR3 protein. The sample yields fewer than 8,500 distinct CDR3 sequences, around 8.4% seen once. As to time point: sample taken at primary tumor resection. Donors were roughly 72 untreated early-stage non-small cell lung cancer patients. Unsorted whole RNA samples from tumor, nontumor lung or frozen PBMC were sequenced. The material sequenced was lung tumor tissue, taken at surgery. This chain links TRBV23-1 with TRBJ2-2, with no clear D. TRBV23-1 is annotated as an ORF whose role is uncertain. This TCR was sampled from a male donor with early-stage non-small cell lung cancer. The CDR3 sequence: CASSQPTPGELFF. The CDR3 bases are TGCGCCAGCAGTCAACCAACACCCGGGGAGCTGTTTTTT.